This TCR beta chain emerged from a study of neurological immune-mediated disorders. Time point of the sample: longitudinal time-point 3. Unsorted libraries came from 2 million PBMCs stored at -80 °C. This clonotype came up many times. What it binds is unknown. V trimming: 8 bases; J trimming: 5 bases; junction bases outside the gene matches: 8. The CDR3 length is 14 residues. A 10-nucleotide random UMI tagged transcripts in template-switch 5'RACE cDNA synthesis. Every sequencing run produced over 180 million TCR-beta sequences, and the sequences from any one run covered 15-18 subjects. In TCRdb, the 5' RACE reads were re-called with MiXCR into one record per CDR3 protein. The repertoire holds approximately 48,000 distinct CDR3 sequences, roughly 13% seen once, with 9% in the top ten. Study outcomes and limitations: None of the CDR3 amino acid sequences of expanded clones were shared across subjects, and this suggested private repertoires in all groups.

Sample: PBMCs. This chain joins TRBV12-3 or TRBV12-4 and TRBJ2-5, with 10 bases fitting TRBD2. The receptor comes from a male donor with HTLV-1-associated myelopathy (HAM/TSP). CDR3 in DNA: TGTGCCAGCGGCGAAGGGACTAGCGTGGAGACCCAGTACTTC. Translation: CASGEGTSVETQYF.